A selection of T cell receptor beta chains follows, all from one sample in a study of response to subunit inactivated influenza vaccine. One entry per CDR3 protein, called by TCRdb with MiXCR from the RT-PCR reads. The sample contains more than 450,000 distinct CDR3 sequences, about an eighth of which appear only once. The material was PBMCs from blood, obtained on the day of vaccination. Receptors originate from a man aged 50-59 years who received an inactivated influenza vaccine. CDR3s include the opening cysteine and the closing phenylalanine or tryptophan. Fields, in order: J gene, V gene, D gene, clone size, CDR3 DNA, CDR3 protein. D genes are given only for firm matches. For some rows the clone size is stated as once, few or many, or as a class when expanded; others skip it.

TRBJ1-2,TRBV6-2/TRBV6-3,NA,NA,TGTGCCAGCAGTGACCGGGTGGCTGGGGGCTACACCTTC,CASSDRVAGGYTF
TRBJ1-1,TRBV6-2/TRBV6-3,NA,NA,TGTGCCAGCAGTTCCGGGGGTCACACCGGGGGCACTGAAGCTTTCTTT,CASSSGGHTGGTEAFF
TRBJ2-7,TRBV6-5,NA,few,TGTGCCAGCAGTTTCCACCGTCAATCCCGCGAGCAGTACTTC,CASSFHRQSREQYF
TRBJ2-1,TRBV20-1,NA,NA,TGCTGTGCTAGAGATCTTGGGGAAAATAGCTACAATGAGCAGTTCTTC,CCARDLGENSYNEQFF
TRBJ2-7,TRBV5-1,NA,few,TGCGCCAGCAGCTTGTTACCGGGGACAACCTACGAGCAGTACTTC,CASSLLPGTTYEQYF
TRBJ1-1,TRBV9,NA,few,TGTGCCAGCAGCACCGAGAACACTGAAGCTTTCTTT,CASSTENTEAFF
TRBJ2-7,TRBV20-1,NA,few,TGCAGTGCTAGGCACCCAGGGGGGGTCGAGCAGTACTTC,CSARHPGGVEQYF
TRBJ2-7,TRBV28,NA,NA,TGTGCCAGCAGTGTACAGACCTACGAGCAGTACTTC,CASSVQTYEQYF
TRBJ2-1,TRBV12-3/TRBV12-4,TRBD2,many,TGTGCCAGCAGTTCCCTGGGGGGGGGCTACAATGAGCAGTTCTTC,CASSSLGGGYNEQFF
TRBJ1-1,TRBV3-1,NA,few,TGTGCCAGCAGCCAAGGAAGAAAAGCTTTCTTT,CASSQGRKAFF
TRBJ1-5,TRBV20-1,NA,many,TGCAGTGCTAGAGATGTGAACAATCAGCCCCAGCATTTT,CSARDVNNQPQHF
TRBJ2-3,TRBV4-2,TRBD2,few,TGTGCCAGCAGCCAAGATCTCGCGGGGGGGCCGTTAGATACGCAGTATTTT,CASSQDLAGGPLDTQYF
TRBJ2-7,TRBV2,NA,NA,TGTGCCAGCAGGGCGTTGGGGGGTTTTAACGACGAGCAGTACTTC,CASRALGGFNDEQYF
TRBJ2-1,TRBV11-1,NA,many,TGTGCCAGCAGCTTACGACTAGATAATGAGCAGTTCTTC,CASSLRLDNEQFF
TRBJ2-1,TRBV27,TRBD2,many,TGTGCCACCCGGGAGGGCCTCTACAATGAGCAGTTCTTC,CATREGLYNEQFF
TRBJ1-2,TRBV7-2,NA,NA,TGTGCCAGCAGCATCCGGGACACCGCTATGCGCTACACCTTC,CASSIRDTAMRYTF
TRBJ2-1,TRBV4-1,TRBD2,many,TGCGCCAGCAGCCCCCATCCTAGCGGGTACAATGAGCAGTTCTTC,CASSPHPSGYNEQFF
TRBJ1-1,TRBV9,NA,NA,TGTGCCAGCAGCGTAGGTGTAGTGAACACTGAAGCTTTCTTT,CASSVGVVNTEAFF
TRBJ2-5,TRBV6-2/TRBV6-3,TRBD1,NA,TGTGCCAGCAGTGACCCGGGACAGAAAAGTACCCAGTACTTC,CASSDPGQKSTQYF
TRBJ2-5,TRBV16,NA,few,TGTGCCAGCAGCCAATCCCGAGGGCTCGGGGAGACCCAGTACTTC,CASSQSRGLGETQYF
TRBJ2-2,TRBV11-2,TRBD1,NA,TGTGCCAGCACCAACCAGGGGGCCAACACCGGGGAGCTGTTTTTT,CASTNQGANTGELFF
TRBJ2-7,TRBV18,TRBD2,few,TGTGCCAGCTCACCTGTTCAAGCGGGGGGGCGAGAGCAGTACTTC,CASSPVQAGGREQYF
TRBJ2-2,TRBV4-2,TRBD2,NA,TGTGCCAGCAGCCAACCTGGAGGTAGCGGGAGTAGGGGCACCGGGGAGCTGTTTTTT,CASSQPGGSGSRGTGELFF
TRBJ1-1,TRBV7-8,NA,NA,TGTGCCAGCAGCATAACAGGGTTGAGCACTGAAGCTATCTTT,CASSITGLSTEAIF
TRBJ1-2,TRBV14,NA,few,TGTGCCAGCAGCCGGGGTCTTGGCTACACCTTC,CASSRGLGYTF
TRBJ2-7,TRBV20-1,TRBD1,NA,TGCAGTGCTAGTTTCGGGACAGGTTTTGCCGAGCAGTACTTC,CSASFGTGFAEQYF
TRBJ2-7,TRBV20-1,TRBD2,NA,TGCAGTGCTAGAGAATCGTTGGGGCTAGCGGGGTACAAGCAGTACTTC,CSARESLGLAGYKQYF
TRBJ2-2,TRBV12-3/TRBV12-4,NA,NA,TGTGCCAGCAGTTTCACAGGGTGGGCCGGGGAGCTGTTTTTT,CASSFTGWAGELFF
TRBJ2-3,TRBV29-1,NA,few,TGCAGCGCTTGGTCGAGCCATACGCAGTATTTT,CSAWSSHTQYF
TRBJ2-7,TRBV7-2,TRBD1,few,TGTGCCAGCAGCACGATACAGGGGGCGTCCTACGAGCAGTACTTC,CASSTIQGASYEQYF
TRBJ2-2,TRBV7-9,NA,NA,TGTGCCAGCAGCTCGACAGGCGGCTGGGAGCTGTTTTTT,CASSSTGGWELFF
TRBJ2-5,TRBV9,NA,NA,TGTGCCAGCAGCCGGTGGGGAGGCGCAGAGACCCAGTACTTC,CASSRWGGAETQYF
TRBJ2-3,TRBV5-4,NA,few,TGTGCCAGCAGCGGAATTAGCACAGATACGCAGTATTTT,CASSGISTDTQYF
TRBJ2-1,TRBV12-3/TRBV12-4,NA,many,TGTGCCAGCAGCCGCAGGGACTTAATTCGCCGAATGCGGTCCTACAATGAGCAGTTCTTC,CASSRRDLIRRMRSYNEQFF
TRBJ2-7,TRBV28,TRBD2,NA,TGTGCCAGCAGTACAGTCACAGGACTAGCGGGAGAGATTCCCTACGAGCAGTACTTC,CASSTVTGLAGEIPYEQYF
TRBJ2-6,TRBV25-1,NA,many,TGTGCCAGCAGTCCCTCGGCAGGATCCGGGGCCAACGTCCTGACTTTC,CASSPSAGSGANVLTF
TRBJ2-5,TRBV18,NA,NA,TGTGCCAGCTCACCCCCGGGTCAGAAGACCCAGTACTTC,CASSPPGQKTQYF
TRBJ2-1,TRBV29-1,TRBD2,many,TGCAGCGTTGGAACAAGCGGGGGCTACAATGAGCAGTTCTTC,CSVGTSGGYNEQFF
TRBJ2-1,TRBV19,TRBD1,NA,TGTGCCAGTATGAGTCCCAGGGACAGGAATAATGAGCAGTTCTTC,CASMSPRDRNNEQFF
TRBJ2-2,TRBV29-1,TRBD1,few,TGCAGCGTTTTGACAGGGACCAACACCGGGGAGCTGTTTTTT,CSVLTGTNTGELFF
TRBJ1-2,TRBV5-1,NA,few,TGCGCCAGCAGCATCGGGACATCCAACTATGGCTACACCTTC,CASSIGTSNYGYTF
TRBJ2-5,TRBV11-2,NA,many,TGTGCCAGCAGCCCCGGGCAATTAGAGACCCAGTACTTC,CASSPGQLETQYF
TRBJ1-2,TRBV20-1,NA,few,TGCAGTGCCCGCTCGCGGGCTAACTATGGCTACACCTTC,CSARSRANYGYTF
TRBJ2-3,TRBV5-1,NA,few,TGCGCCAGCAGCTTTCTTGGGACAGATACGCAGTATTTT,CASSFLGTDTQYF
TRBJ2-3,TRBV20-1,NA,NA,TGCAGTGCTACAACACCGGGGCGGTCGTCCACAGATACGCAGTATTTT,CSATTPGRSSTDTQYF
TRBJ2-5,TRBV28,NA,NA,TGTGCCAGCAGTCGTCTCCAGTACCAAGAGACCCAGTACTTC,CASSRLQYQETQYF